This TCR beta chain was captured by sequencing in a study of shared clonotypes between healthy human individuals. Germline CDR1 and CDR2: SGHRS and YFSETQ. Trimming cost V 4 bases and J 0 bases, with 13 bases left between them. CDR3 size: 16 residues. As for this clone: What it binds is unknown.

Original methodology: Filtering differed because ImmunoSEQ produced junction-only sequences that carried no quality scores. Method: immunoSEQ multiplex PCR; TCRdb's copy keeps in-frame clones and lacks some. From that table come the V and J calls and clone size; the DNA was used to work out D and trimming. The sample yields roughly 760,000 clones, around 67% seen once. Broader study findings: Non-shared clonotypes were found to have lower generation probabilities than the clonotypes that were shared by all four of the sorted-subset donors. The study generally estimated greater richness for naive than memory subsets. Despite large depth, rarefaction showed incomplete sorted-subset sequencing.

The V gene is TRBV5-1, the J gene TRBJ2-2; TRBD1 or TRBD2 may be the D gene (5 bases each). The clonotype originates from a woman between 25 and 40 years old in good health. The specimen was memory CD4+ T cells sorted from blood. Subset here: CD45RA-negative fraction. The CDR3 sequence: CASSRDGTPNTGELFF. CDR3 nucleotides: TGCGCCAGCAGCCGCGACGGGACGCCGAACACCGGGGAGCTGTTTTTT.